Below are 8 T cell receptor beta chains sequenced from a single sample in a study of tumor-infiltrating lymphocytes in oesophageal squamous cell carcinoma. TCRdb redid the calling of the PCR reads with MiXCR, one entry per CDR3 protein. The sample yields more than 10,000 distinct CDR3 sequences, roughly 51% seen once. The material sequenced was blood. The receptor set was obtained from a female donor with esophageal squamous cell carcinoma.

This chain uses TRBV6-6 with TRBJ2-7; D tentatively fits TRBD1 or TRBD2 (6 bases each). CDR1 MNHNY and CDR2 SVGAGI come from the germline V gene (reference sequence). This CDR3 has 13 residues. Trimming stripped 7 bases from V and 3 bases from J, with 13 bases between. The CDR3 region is CASTPRGDYEQYF. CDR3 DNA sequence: TGTGCCAGCACGCCGAGGGGGGACTACGAGCAGTACTTC.

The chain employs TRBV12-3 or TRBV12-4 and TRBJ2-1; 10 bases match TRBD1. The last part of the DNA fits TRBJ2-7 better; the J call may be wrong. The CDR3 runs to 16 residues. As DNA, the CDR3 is TGTGCCAGCAGTCTAATGACAGGGGGCGGTTGGGGCGAGCAGTACTTC. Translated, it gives CASSLMTGGGWGEQYF.

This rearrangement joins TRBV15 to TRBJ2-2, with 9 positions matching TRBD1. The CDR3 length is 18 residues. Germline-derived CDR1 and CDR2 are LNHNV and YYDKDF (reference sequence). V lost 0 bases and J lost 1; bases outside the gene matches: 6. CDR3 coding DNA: TGTGCCACCAGCAGAGACCCCCCGGGACAGGGGAACACCGGGGAGCTGTTTTTT. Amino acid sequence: CATSRDPPGQGNTGELFF.

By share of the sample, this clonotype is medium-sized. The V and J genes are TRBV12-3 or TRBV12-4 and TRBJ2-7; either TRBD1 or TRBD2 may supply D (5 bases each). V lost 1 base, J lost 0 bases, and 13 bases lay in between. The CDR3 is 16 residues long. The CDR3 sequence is CASSLGGGLLSYEQYF. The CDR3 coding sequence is TGTGCCAGCAGTTTAGGGGGCGGACTTCTCTCCTACGAGCAGTACTTC.

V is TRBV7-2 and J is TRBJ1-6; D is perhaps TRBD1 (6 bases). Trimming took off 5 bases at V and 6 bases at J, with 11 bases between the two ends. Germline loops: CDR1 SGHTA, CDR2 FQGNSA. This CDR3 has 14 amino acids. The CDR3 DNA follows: TGTGCCAGCAGCCCCGGACAGACTAATTCACCCCTCCACTTT. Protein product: CASSPGQTNSPLHF. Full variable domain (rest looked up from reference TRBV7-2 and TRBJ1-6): GAGVSQSPSNKVTEKGKDVELRCDPISGHTALYWYRQSLGQGLEFLIYFQGNSAPDKSGLPSDRFSAERTGGSVSTLTIQRTQQEDSAVYLCASSPGQTNSPLHFGNGTRLTVT.

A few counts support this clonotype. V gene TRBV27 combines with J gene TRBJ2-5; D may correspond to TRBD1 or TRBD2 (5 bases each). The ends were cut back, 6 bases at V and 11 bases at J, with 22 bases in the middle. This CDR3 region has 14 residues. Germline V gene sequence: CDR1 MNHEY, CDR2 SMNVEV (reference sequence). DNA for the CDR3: TGTGCCAGCAGCCGTAGGGGAGCTGACAATGAGCAGTACTTC. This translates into CASSRRGADNEQYF.

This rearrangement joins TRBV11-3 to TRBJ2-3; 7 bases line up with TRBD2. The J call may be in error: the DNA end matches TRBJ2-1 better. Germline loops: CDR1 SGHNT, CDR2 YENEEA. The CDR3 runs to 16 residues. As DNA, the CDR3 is TGTGCCAGCAGCTTAGATCGGGCTAGCGGTTACAATGAGCAGTTCTTC. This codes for CASSLDRASGYNEQFF.

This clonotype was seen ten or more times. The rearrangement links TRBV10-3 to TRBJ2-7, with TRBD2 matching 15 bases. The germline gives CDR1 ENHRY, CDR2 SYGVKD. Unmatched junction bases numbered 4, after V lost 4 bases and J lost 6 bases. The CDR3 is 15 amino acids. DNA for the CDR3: TGTGCCATCAGTGGGGGACTAGCGGGAGGTGGCGAGCAGTACTTC. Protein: CAISGGLAGGGEQYF.